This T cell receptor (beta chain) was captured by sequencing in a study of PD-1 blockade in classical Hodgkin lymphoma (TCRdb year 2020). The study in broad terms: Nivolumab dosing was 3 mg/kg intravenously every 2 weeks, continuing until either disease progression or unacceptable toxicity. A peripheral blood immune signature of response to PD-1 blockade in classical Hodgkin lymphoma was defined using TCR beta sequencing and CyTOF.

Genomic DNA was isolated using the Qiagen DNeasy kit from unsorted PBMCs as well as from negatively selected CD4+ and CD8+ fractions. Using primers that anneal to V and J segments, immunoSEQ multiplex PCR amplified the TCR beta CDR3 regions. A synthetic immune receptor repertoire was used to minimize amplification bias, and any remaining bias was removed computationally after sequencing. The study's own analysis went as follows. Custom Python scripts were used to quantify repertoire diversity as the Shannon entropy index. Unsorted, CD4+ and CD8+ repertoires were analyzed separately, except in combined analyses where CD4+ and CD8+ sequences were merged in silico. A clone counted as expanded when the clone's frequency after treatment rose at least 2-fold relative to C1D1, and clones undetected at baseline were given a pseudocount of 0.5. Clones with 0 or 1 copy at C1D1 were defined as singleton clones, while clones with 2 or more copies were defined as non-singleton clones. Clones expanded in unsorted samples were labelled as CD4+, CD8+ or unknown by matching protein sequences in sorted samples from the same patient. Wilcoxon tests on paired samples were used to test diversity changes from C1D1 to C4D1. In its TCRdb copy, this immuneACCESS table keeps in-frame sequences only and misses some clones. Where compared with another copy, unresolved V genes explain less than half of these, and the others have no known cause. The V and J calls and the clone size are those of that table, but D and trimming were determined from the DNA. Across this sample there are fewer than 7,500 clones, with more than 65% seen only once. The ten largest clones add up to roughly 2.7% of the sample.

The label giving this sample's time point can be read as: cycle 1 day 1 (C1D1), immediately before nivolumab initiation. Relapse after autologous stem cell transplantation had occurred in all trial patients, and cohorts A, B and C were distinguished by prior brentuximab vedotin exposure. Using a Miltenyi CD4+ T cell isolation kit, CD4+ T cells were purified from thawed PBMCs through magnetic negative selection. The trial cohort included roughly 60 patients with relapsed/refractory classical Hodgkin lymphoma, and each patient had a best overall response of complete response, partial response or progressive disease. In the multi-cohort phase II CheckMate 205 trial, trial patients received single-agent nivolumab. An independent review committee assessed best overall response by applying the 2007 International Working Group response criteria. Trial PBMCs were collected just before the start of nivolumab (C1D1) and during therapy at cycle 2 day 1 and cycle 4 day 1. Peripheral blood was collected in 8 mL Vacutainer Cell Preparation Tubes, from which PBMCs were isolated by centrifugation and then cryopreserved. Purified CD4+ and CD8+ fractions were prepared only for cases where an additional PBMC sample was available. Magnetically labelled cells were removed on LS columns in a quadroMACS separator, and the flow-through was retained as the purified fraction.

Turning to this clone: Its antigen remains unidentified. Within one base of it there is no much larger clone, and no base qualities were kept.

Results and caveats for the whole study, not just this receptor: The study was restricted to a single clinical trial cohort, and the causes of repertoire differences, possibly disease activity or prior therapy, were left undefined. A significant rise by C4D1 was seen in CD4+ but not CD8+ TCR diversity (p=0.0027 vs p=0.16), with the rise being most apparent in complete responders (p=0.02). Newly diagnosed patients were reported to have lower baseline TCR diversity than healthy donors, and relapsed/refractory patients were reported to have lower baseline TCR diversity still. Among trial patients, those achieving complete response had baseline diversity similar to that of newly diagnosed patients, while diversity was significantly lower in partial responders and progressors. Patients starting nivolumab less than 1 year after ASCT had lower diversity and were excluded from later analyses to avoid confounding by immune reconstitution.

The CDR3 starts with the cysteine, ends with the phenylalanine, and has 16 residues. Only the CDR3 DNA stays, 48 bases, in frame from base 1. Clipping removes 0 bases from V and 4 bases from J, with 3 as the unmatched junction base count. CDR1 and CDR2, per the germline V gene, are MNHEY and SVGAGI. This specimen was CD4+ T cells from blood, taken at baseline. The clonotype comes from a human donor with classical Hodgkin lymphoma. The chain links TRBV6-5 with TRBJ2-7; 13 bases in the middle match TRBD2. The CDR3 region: CASSYSGTSGTYEQYF. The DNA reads TGTGCCAGCAGTTACTCTGGGACTAGCGGGACGTACGAGCAGTACTTC.